Listed below are T cell receptor beta chains from one sample, sequenced in a study of blood T cell repertoires in COVID-19. Profiling relied on immunoSEQ multiplex PCR, and the TCRdb table lists in-frame clones only, not all of them. The repertoire consists of some 260,000 clones, with approximately 90% occurring once and the leading ten covering 0.99%. Material for sequencing was peripheral blood. The receptors here all came from a middle-aged woman who had recovered from COVID-19. CDR3s include the opening cysteine and the closing phenylalanine or tryptophan. The order of the fields is clone size, V gene, J gene, D gene, CDR3 DNA, CDR3 protein. A D gene is named only where the DNA matches it firmly. Clone size is not always given. Where it is, it says once, few, many or a class for expanded clones.

clone size: NA; V gene: TRBV7-2; J gene: TRBJ2-3; D gene: NA; CDR3 DNA: TGTGCCAGCAGCTTAGTGGGGCGGGATCGCACAGATACGCAGTATTTT; CDR3 protein: CASSLVGRDRTDTQYF
clone size: NA; V gene: TRBV5-1; J gene: TRBJ2-4; D gene: TRBD2; CDR3 DNA: TGCGCCAGCAGCTCCCTAATGGGCAGCGGGAGAGACAAAAACATTCAGTACTTC; CDR3 protein: CASSSLMGSGRDKNIQYF
clone size: NA; V gene: TRBV2; J gene: TRBJ1-1; D gene: NA; CDR3 DNA: TGTGCCAGGGGGGGAGGCCCGAACACTGAAGCTTTCTTT; CDR3 protein: CARGGGPNTEAFF
clone size: few; V gene: TRBV27; J gene: TRBJ1-2; D gene: NA; CDR3 DNA: TGTGCCAGCAGTTTATGGGGGGGAACTGGGTATGGCTACACCTTC; CDR3 protein: CASSLWGGTGYGYTF
clone size: NA; V gene: TRBV9; J gene: TRBJ2-7; D gene: TRBD2; CDR3 DNA: TGTGCCAGCAGCGTACTAGCGGGCCCCTACGAGCAGTACTTC; CDR3 protein: CASSVLAGPYEQYF
clone size: NA; V gene: TRBV6-1; J gene: TRBJ1-3; D gene: NA; CDR3 DNA: TGTGCCAGCAGTGCCCCGGGAGCCAGCTCTGGAAACACCATATATTTT; CDR3 protein: CASSAPGASSGNTIYF
clone size: NA; V gene: TRBV6-2/TRBV6-3; J gene: TRBJ1-5; D gene: NA; CDR3 DNA: TGTGCCAGCAGTTACCCCACTCCAGGGGCTAATCAGCCCCAGCATTTT; CDR3 protein: CASSYPTPGANQPQHF
clone size: NA; V gene: TRBV7-8; J gene: TRBJ2-5; D gene: NA; CDR3 DNA: TGTGCCAGCAGCTTACGGTCGAACGTGGAGACCCAGTACTTC; CDR3 protein: CASSLRSNVETQYF
clone size: NA; V gene: TRBV10-3; J gene: TRBJ1-3; D gene: NA; CDR3 DNA: TGTGCCATCAGTGAGCCGGCGGGGGCCCGGAACACCATATATTTT; CDR3 protein: CAISEPAGARNTIYF
clone size: few; V gene: TRBV7-9; J gene: TRBJ1-2; D gene: TRBD1; CDR3 DNA: TGTGCCAGCACCCCGGACAGGGCAACCTATGGCTACACCTTC; CDR3 protein: CASTPDRATYGYTF
clone size: NA; V gene: TRBV4-3; J gene: TRBJ2-5; D gene: TRBD1; CDR3 DNA: TGCGCCAGCAGCCCGGATTGGGGGACAGGTCAAGAGACCCAGTACTTC; CDR3 protein: CASSPDWGTGQETQYF
clone size: NA; V gene: TRBV6-5; J gene: TRBJ2-3; D gene: NA; CDR3 DNA: TGTGCCAGCAGTTACAGGTCGGGGGGCGCGACAGATACGCAGTATTTT; CDR3 protein: CASSYRSGGATDTQYF
clone size: NA; V gene: TRBV9; J gene: TRBJ1-2; D gene: NA; CDR3 DNA: TGTGCCAGCAGCACGCGGGCGGGTGGCTACACCTTC; CDR3 protein: CASSTRAGGYTF
clone size: NA; V gene: TRBV7-2; J gene: TRBJ1-5; D gene: NA; CDR3 DNA: TGTGCCAGCAGCCCACAGGGTAGGGGCAATCAGCCCCAGCATTTT; CDR3 protein: CASSPQGRGNQPQHF
clone size: NA; V gene: TRBV10-3; J gene: TRBJ1-1; D gene: TRBD1; CDR3 DNA: TGTGCCATCAGTGTGCGGGACAGGGGGGGAACTGAAGCTTTCTTT; CDR3 protein: CAISVRDRGGTEAFF
clone size: NA; V gene: TRBV7-9; J gene: TRBJ2-1; D gene: TRBD2; CDR3 DNA: TGTGCCAGCAGCTTATCGGGGACTAGGAACAATGAGCAGTTCTTC; CDR3 protein: CASSLSGTRNNEQFF
clone size: NA; V gene: TRBV4-3; J gene: TRBJ2-3; D gene: NA; CDR3 DNA: TGCGCCAGCAGCTACACACTAGCTCGGGATACGCAGTATTTT; CDR3 protein: CASSYTLARDTQYF
clone size: NA; V gene: TRBV7-2; J gene: TRBJ2-3; D gene: NA; CDR3 DNA: TGTGCCAGCAGCCCCCAGGAGGGCCTGCCGCAGTATTTT; CDR3 protein: CASSPQEGLPQYF
clone size: NA; V gene: TRBV29-1; J gene: TRBJ2-1; D gene: TRBD2; CDR3 DNA: TGCAGCGTTGAAGATCCCCCGGGGACTAGCGGGAGGCGAAATGAGCAGTTCTTC; CDR3 protein: CSVEDPPGTSGRRNEQFF
clone size: NA; V gene: TRBV7-2; J gene: TRBJ1-5; D gene: TRBD1; CDR3 DNA: TGTGCCAGCAGCTTCCGGTTGGGACAGGGGTTCCAGCCCCAGCATTTT; CDR3 protein: CASSFRLGQGFQPQHF
clone size: NA; V gene: TRBV20-1; J gene: TRBJ1-1; D gene: NA; CDR3 DNA: TGCAGTGCTAGTGGTCTATCGAACACTGAAGCTTTCTTT; CDR3 protein: CSASGLSNTEAFF
clone size: NA; V gene: TRBV4-1; J gene: TRBJ1-2; D gene: NA; CDR3 DNA: TGCGCCAGCAGCCAAGTGGGGGGGCACTATGGCTACACCTTC; CDR3 protein: CASSQVGGHYGYTF
clone size: NA; V gene: TRBV7-9; J gene: TRBJ1-4; D gene: NA; CDR3 DNA: TGTGCCAGCAGCTCCCCGGTGGATGAAAAACTGTTTTTT; CDR3 protein: CASSSPVDEKLFF
clone size: NA; V gene: TRBV5-1; J gene: TRBJ1-2; D gene: TRBD1; CDR3 DNA: TGCGCCAGCAGCGCCGGGACAGGGGGCCGGGGTGGCTACACCTTC; CDR3 protein: CASSAGTGGRGGYTF
clone size: NA; V gene: TRBV7-9; J gene: TRBJ1-1; D gene: TRBD1; CDR3 DNA: TGTGCCAGCAGCCCCGGGACAGTCAACACTGAAGCTTTCTTT; CDR3 protein: CASSPGTVNTEAFF
clone size: once; V gene: TRBV28; J gene: TRBJ1-6; D gene: NA; CDR3 DNA: TGTGCCAGCAGTTCTGTCGGGGTGTCACCCCTCCACTTT; CDR3 protein: CASSSVGVSPLHF
clone size: NA; V gene: TRBV6-2/TRBV6-3; J gene: TRBJ2-1; D gene: TRBD2; CDR3 DNA: TGTGCCAGCAGTTACCCCCATCGGGGGGACAATGAGCAGTTCTTC; CDR3 protein: CASSYPHRGDNEQFF
clone size: NA; V gene: TRBV23-1; J gene: TRBJ2-1; D gene: TRBD2; CDR3 DNA: TGCGCCAGCAGTCAACTAGCGGGTTACAATGAGCAGTTCTTC; CDR3 protein: CASSQLAGYNEQFF
clone size: NA; V gene: TRBV2; J gene: TRBJ2-5; D gene: TRBD1; CDR3 DNA: TGTGCCAGCAGCGCGGACAGGGCTCTCCAAGAGACCCAGTACTTC; CDR3 protein: CASSADRALQETQYF
clone size: NA; V gene: TRBV28; J gene: TRBJ1-1; D gene: NA; CDR3 DNA: TGTGCCACCAACCCGGTTGAAGCTTTCTTT; CDR3 protein: CATNPVEAFF
clone size: NA; V gene: TRBV7-6; J gene: TRBJ2-7; D gene: TRBD1; CDR3 DNA: TGTGCCAGCAGCGAAACAACAGGGGGGAGCTCCTACGAGCAGTACTTC; CDR3 protein: CASSETTGGSSYEQYF
clone size: NA; V gene: TRBV14; J gene: TRBJ2-1; D gene: NA; CDR3 DNA: TGTGCCAGCAGCCAGGCGGCCACCCCCAATGAGCAGTTCTTC; CDR3 protein: CASSQAATPNEQFF
clone size: NA; V gene: TRBV19; J gene: TRBJ1-3; D gene: NA; CDR3 DNA: TGTGCCAGTAACCACCCGGCGGCTGGAAACACCATATATTTT; CDR3 protein: CASNHPAAGNTIYF
clone size: NA; V gene: TRBV3-1/TRBV3-2; J gene: TRBJ1-2; D gene: NA; CDR3 DNA: TGTGCCAGCAGCCCGCCGGGGACTGCCATCTATGGCTACACCTTC; CDR3 protein: CASSPPGTAIYGYTF
clone size: NA; V gene: TRBV7-9; J gene: TRBJ2-7; D gene: TRBD2; CDR3 DNA: TGTGCCAGCAGCCCCCAGGGACTAGCTGGAGGTTACGAGCAGTACTTC; CDR3 protein: CASSPQGLAGGYEQYF
clone size: NA; V gene: TRBV28; J gene: TRBJ1-2; D gene: TRBD1; CDR3 DNA: TGTGCCAGCAGTTTAGACGGGACAGGATTCCACTATGGCTACACCTTC; CDR3 protein: CASSLDGTGFHYGYTF
clone size: NA; V gene: TRBV6-2/TRBV6-3; J gene: TRBJ2-2; D gene: TRBD1; CDR3 DNA: TGTGCCAGCAGTCACCCGACAGGGAGCACCGGGGAGCTGTTTTTT; CDR3 protein: CASSHPTGSTGELFF
clone size: few; V gene: TRBV19; J gene: TRBJ1-6; D gene: TRBD1; CDR3 DNA: TGTGCCAGTAGTACTCGGGGACAGGGGGGATCACCCCTCCACTTT; CDR3 protein: CASSTRGQGGSPLHF
clone size: NA; V gene: TRBV6-5; J gene: TRBJ1-2; D gene: NA; CDR3 DNA: TGTGCCAGCAGACAGACAGGCCGCGGCTACACCTTC; CDR3 protein: CASRQTGRGYTF
clone size: NA; V gene: TRBV6-5; J gene: TRBJ1-5; D gene: NA; CDR3 DNA: TGTGCCAGCAGTTACTCGGGGGGGGGTCAGCCCCAGCATTTT; CDR3 protein: CASSYSGGGQPQHF
clone size: few; V gene: TRBV14; J gene: TRBJ1-1; D gene: NA; CDR3 DNA: TGTGCCAGCAGCCAAGTTAGGAACACTGAAGCTTTCTTT; CDR3 protein: CASSQVRNTEAFF
clone size: NA; V gene: TRBV27; J gene: TRBJ2-1; D gene: NA; CDR3 DNA: TGTGCCAGCAGTTTGGGTTTGTGGGGGCCCTCCTACAATGAGCAGTTCTTC; CDR3 protein: CASSLGLWGPSYNEQFF
clone size: NA; V gene: TRBV27; J gene: TRBJ1-5; D gene: TRBD1; CDR3 DNA: TGTGCCAGCAGTTCCGGGACAGGGGGATCTCCGAATCAGCCCCAGCATTTT; CDR3 protein: CASSSGTGGSPNQPQHF
clone size: NA; V gene: TRBV6-6; J gene: TRBJ2-1; D gene: NA; CDR3 DNA: TGTGCCAGCAGGGGCCCCCTAGCGTACACTTACAATGAGCAGTTCTTC; CDR3 protein: CASRGPLAYTYNEQFF
clone size: NA; V gene: TRBV5-5; J gene: TRBJ1-5; D gene: NA; CDR3 DNA: TGTGCCAGCAGCTTGGCGCCCAGGGCACGGAGTCAGCCCCAGCATTTT; CDR3 protein: CASSLAPRARSQPQHF
clone size: NA; V gene: TRBV4-1; J gene: TRBJ2-7; D gene: TRBD2; CDR3 DNA: TGCGCCAGCAGCCCTACGCCACTAGCGGGAGGGCGCGAGCAGTACTTC; CDR3 protein: CASSPTPLAGGREQYF
clone size: NA; V gene: TRBV7-9; J gene: TRBJ2-2; D gene: NA; CDR3 DNA: TGTGCCAGCAGCTTAGCGAGACAGACTACCGGGGAGCTGTTTTTT; CDR3 protein: CASSLARQTTGELFF
clone size: once; V gene: TRBV7-6; J gene: TRBJ2-3; D gene: TRBD2; CDR3 DNA: TGTGCCAGCAGCTTGGGGATGGGGAGGGGCACAGATACGCAGTATTTT; CDR3 protein: CASSLGMGRGTDTQYF
clone size: NA; V gene: TRBV12-3/TRBV12-4; J gene: TRBJ1-2; D gene: TRBD1; CDR3 DNA: TGTGCCAGCAGCCCAGACAGGGTATTGGGCTACACCTTC; CDR3 protein: CASSPDRVLGYTF
clone size: NA; V gene: TRBV5-1; J gene: TRBJ1-2; D gene: NA; CDR3 DNA: TGCGCCAGCAGCCGACGACGGACAGAAGGTTATGGCTACACCTTC; CDR3 protein: CASSRRRTEGYGYTF
clone size: NA; V gene: TRBV9; J gene: TRBJ1-3; D gene: NA; CDR3 DNA: TGTGCCAGCAGCGTAGTGGCAGGGGCTGGAAACACCATATATTTT; CDR3 protein: CASSVVAGAGNTIYF
clone size: NA; V gene: TRBV18; J gene: TRBJ2-2; D gene: NA; CDR3 DNA: TGTGCCAGCTCACCAGAGCGTCCCCCCACCGGGGAGCTGTTTTTT; CDR3 protein: CASSPERPPTGELFF
clone size: NA; V gene: TRBV6-2/TRBV6-3; J gene: TRBJ2-1; D gene: NA; CDR3 DNA: TGTGCCAGCAGTTCCACCCCTAGCCCCCTCGGACAGTTCTTC; CDR3 protein: CASSSTPSPLGQFF
clone size: NA; V gene: TRBV30; J gene: TRBJ1-2; D gene: TRBD1; CDR3 DNA: TGTGCCTGGAGACCCCAGGGGGCGGGTGGCTACACCTTC; CDR3 protein: CAWRPQGAGGYTF
clone size: NA; V gene: TRBV20-1; J gene: TRBJ1-5; D gene: NA; CDR3 DNA: TGCAGTGCTAGATACGGGCAGCCCCAGCATTTT; CDR3 protein: CSARYGQPQHF
clone size: NA; V gene: TRBV15; J gene: TRBJ1-2; D gene: TRBD1; CDR3 DNA: TGTGCCACCAGCACAGGACAGGGAATTGTTGGCTACACCTTC; CDR3 protein: CATSTGQGIVGYTF
clone size: once; V gene: TRBV6-7; J gene: TRBJ1-2; D gene: NA; CDR3 DNA: TGTGCCAGCAGTCCCGGGAACAGAGAAGGCTACACCTTC; CDR3 protein: CASSPGNREGYTF
clone size: NA; V gene: TRBV15; J gene: TRBJ2-7; D gene: TRBD2; CDR3 DNA: TGTGCCACCAGCCCTACGGGCGGGGGTTACTACGAGCAGTACTTC; CDR3 protein: CATSPTGGGYYEQYF
clone size: NA; V gene: TRBV13; J gene: TRBJ1-3; D gene: NA; CDR3 DNA: TGTGCCAGCAGCCGCCGGGGGTCTGGAAACACCATATATTTT; CDR3 protein: CASSRRGSGNTIYF
clone size: NA; V gene: TRBV5-1; J gene: TRBJ1-5; D gene: NA; CDR3 DNA: TGCGCCAGCAGCTTGGCCCCAGTCCCCAATCAGCCCCAGCATTTT; CDR3 protein: CASSLAPVPNQPQHF